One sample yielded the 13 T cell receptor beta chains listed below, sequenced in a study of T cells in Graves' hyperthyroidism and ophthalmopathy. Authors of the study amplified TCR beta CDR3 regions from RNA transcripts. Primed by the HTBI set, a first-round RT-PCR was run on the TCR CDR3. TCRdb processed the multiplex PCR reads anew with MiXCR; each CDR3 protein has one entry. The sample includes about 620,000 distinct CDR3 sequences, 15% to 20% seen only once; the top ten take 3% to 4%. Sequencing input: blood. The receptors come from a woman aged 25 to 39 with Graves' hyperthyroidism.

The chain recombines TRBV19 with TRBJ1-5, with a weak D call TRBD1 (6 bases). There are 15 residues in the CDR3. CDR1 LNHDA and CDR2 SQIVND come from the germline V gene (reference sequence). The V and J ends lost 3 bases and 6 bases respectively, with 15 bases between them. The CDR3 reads CASSIGTQTTQPQHF. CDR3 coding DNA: TGTGCCAGTAGTATTGGGACACAGACAACTCAGCCCCAGCATTTT.

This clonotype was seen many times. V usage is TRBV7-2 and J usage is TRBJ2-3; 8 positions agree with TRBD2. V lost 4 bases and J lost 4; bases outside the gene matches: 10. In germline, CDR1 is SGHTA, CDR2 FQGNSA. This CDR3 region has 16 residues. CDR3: CASSSQGLGFADTQYF. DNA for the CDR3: TGTGCCAGCAGCTCCCAGGGACTAGGTTTTGCAGATACGCAGTATTTT.

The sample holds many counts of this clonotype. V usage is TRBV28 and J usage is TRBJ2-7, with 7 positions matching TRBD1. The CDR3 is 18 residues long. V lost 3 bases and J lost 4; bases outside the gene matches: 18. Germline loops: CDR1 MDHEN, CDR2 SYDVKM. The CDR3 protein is CASSFLPHLDRASYEQYF. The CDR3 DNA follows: TGTGCCAGCAGTTTCCTCCCCCACCTTGACAGGGCCAGTTACGAGCAGTACTTC.

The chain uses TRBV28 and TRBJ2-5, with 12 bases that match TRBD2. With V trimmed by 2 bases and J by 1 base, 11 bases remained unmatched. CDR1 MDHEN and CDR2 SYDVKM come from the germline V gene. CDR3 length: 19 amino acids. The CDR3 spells CASSLEAPGLAGPQETQYF. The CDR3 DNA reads TGTGCCAGCAGTTTAGAAGCCCCGGGACTAGCGGGCCCCCAAGAGACCCAGTACTTC. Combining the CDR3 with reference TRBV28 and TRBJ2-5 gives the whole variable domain DVKVTQSSRYLVKRTGEKVFLECVQDMDHENMFWYRQDPGLGLRLIYFSYDVKMKEKGDIPEGYSVSREKKERFSLILESASTNQTSMYLCASSLEAPGLAGPQETQYFGPGTRLLVL.

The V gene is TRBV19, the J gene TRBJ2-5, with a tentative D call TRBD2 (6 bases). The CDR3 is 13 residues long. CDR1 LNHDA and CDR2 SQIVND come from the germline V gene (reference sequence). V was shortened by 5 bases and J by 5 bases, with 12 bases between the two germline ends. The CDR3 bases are TGTGCCAGTAGTCTACAGGCGGGGGAGACCCAGTACTTC. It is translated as CASSLQAGETQYF.

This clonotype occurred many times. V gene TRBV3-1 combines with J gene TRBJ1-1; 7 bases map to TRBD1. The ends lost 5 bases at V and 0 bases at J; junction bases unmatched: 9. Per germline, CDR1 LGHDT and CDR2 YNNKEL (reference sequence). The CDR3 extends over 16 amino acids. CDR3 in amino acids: CASSATPGQMNTEAFF. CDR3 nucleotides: TGTGCCAGCAGCGCAACACCGGGACAGATGAACACTGAAGCTTTCTTT.

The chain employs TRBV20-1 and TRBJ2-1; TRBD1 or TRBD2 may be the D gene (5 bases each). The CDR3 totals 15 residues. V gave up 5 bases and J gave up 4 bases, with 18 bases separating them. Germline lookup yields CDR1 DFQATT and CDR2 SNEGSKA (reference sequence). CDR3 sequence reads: CSAFRGVGPYNEQFF. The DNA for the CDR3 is TGCAGTGCTTTCCGAGGGGTTGGCCCTTACAATGAGCAGTTCTTC.

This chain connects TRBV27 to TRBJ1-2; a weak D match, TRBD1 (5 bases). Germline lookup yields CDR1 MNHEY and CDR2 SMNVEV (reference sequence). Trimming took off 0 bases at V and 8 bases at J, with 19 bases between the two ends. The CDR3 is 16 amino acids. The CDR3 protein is CASSLSSGWSSGGYTF. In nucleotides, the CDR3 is TGTGCCAGCAGTTTATCATCAGGGTGGAGCTCAGGCGGCTACACCTTC.

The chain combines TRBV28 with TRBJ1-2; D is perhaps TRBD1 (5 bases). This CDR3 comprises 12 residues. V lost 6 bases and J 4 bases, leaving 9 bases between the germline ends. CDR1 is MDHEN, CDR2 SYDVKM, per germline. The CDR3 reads CASRRDGYGYTF. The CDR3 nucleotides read TGTGCCAGCAGGCGGGACGGCTATGGCTACACCTTC.

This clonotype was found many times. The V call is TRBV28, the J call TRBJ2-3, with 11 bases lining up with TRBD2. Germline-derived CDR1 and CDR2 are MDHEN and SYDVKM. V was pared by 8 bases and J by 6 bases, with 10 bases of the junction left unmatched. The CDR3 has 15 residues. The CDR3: CASGTSGSPGDTQYF. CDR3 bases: TGTGCCAGCGGAACTAGCGGGAGCCCCGGGGATACGCAGTATTTT.

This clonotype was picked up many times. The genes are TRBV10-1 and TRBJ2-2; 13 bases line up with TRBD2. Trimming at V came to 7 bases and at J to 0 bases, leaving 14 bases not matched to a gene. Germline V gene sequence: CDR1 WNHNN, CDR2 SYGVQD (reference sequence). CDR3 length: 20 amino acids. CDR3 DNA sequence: TGCGCCAGCAATGTGCCTGGGACTAGCGGGATGTTCACGAACACCGGGGAGCTGTTTTTT. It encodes CASNVPGTSGMFTNTGELFF.

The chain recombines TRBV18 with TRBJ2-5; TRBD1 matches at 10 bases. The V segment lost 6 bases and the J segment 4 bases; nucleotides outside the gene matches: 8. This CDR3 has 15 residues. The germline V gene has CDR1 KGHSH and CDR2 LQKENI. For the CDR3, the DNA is TGTGCCAGCTCGTCCCGGGACAGGGGACGAGAGACCCAGTACTTC. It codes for CASSSRDRGRETQYF. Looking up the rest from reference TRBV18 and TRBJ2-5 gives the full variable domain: NAGVMQNPRHLVRRRGQEARLRCSPMKGHSHVYWYRQLPEEGLKFMVYLQKENIIDESGMPKERFSAEFPKEGPSILRIQQVVRGDSAAYFCASSSRDRGRETQYFGPGTRLLVL.

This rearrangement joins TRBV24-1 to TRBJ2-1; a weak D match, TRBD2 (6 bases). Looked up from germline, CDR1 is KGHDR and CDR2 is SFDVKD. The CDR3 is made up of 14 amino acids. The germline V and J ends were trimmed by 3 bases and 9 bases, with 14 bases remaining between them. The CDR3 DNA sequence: TGTGCCACCAGTGATAAGAGACTAGTATTTGAGCAGTTCTTC. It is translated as CATSDKRLVFEQFF.